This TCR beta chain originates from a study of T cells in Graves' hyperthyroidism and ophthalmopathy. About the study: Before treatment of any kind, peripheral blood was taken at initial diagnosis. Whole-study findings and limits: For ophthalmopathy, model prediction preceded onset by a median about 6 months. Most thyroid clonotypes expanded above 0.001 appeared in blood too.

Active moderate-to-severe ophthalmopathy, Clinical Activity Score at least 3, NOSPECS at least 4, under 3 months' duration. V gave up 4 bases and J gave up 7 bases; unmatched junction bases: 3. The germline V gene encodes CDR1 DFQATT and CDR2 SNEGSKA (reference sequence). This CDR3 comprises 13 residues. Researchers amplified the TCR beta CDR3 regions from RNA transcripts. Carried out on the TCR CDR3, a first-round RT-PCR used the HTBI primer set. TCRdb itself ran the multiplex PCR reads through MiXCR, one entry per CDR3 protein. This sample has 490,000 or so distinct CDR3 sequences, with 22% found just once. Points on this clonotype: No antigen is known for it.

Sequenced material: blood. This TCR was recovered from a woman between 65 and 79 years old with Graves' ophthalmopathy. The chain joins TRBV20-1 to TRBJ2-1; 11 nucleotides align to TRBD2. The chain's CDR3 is CSAIASGRNEQFF. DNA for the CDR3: TGCAGTGCTATCGCTAGCGGGAGGAATGAGCAGTTCTTC.